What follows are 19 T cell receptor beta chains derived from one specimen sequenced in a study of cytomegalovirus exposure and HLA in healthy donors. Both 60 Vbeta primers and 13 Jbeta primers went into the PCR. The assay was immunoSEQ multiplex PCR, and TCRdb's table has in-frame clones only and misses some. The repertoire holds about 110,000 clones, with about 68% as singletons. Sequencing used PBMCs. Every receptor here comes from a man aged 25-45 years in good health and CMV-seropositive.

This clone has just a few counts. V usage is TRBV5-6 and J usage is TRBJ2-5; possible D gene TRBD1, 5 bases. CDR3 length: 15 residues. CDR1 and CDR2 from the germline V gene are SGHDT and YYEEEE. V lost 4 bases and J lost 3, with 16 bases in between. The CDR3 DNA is TGTGCCAGCAGCCCCTCAGGGCAATACGAAGAGACCCAGTACTTC. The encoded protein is CASSPSGQYEETQYF.

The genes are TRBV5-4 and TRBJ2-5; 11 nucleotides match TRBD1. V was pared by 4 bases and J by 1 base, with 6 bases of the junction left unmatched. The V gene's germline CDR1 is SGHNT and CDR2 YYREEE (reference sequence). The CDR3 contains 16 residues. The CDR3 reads CASSPRTGGSQETQYF. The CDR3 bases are TGTGCCAGCAGCCCCCGGACAGGGGGCTCCCAAGAGACCCAGTACTTC.

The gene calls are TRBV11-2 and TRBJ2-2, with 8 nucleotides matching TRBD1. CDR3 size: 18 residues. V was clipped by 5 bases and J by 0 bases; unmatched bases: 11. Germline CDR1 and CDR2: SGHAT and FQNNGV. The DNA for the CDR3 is TGTGCCAGCAGCCCGAGTAGATGGACAGGGTCGAACACCGGGGAGCTGTTTTTT. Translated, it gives CASSPSRWTGSNTGELFF.

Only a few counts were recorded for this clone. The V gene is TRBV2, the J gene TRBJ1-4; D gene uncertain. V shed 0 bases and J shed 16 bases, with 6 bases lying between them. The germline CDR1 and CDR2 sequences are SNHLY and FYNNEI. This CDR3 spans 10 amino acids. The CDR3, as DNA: TGTGCCAGCAGTGAAGCGCGCCCGTTTTTT. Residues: CASSEARPFF.

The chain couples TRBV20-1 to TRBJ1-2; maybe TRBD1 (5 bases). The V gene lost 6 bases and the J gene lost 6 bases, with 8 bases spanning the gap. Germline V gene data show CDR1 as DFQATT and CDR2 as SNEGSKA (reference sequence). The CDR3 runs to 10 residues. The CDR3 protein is CSAGHDGYTF. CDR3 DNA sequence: TGCAGTGCAGGACATGATGGCTACACCTTC.

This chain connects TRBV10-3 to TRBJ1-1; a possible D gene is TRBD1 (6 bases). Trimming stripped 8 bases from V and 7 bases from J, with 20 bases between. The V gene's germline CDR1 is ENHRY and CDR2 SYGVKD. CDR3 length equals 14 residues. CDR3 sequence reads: CAIGFGGAYDEAFF. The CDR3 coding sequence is TGTGCCATCGGCTTTGGGGGGGCGTATGATGAAGCTTTCTTT.

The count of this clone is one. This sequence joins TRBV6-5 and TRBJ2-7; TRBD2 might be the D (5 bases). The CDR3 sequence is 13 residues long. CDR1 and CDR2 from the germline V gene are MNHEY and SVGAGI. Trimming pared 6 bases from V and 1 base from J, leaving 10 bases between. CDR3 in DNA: TGTGCCAGCAGACCGACGGGGTCCTACGAGCAGTACTTC. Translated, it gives CASRPTGSYEQYF.

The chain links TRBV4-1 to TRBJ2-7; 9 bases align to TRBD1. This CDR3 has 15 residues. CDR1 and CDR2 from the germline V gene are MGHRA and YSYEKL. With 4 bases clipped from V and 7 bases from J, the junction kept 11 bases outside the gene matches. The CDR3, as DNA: TGCGCCAGCAGCCTCGCGGGACAGGGTCCTCGGGAGCAGTACTTC. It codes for CASSLAGQGPREQYF.

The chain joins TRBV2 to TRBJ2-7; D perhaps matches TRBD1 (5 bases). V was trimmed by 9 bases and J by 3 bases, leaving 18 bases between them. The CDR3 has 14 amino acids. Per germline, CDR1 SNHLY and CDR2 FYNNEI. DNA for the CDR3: TGTGCCAGTGCCTTCCAGGGTTTTGGCTACGAGCAGTACTTC. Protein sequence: CASAFQGFGYEQYF.

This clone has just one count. The CDR3 nucleotides read TGTGCCAGCAGTTCCCCACCGGGACAGGGGGCCTACGAGCAGTACTTC. Residues: CASSSPPGQGAYEQYF. This chain links TRBV6-5 with TRBJ2-7; 11 nucleotides match TRBD1. CDR3 size: 16 residues. V trimming: 4 bases; J trimming: 2 bases; junction bases outside the gene matches: 7. Germline CDR1 is MNHEY and CDR2 is SVGAGI.

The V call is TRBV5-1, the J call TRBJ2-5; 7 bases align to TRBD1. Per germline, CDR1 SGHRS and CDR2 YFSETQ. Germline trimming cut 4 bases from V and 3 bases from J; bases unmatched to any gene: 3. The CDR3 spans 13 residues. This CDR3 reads CASSETGEETQYF. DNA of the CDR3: TGCGCCAGCAGCGAAACAGGGGAAGAGACCCAGTACTTC.

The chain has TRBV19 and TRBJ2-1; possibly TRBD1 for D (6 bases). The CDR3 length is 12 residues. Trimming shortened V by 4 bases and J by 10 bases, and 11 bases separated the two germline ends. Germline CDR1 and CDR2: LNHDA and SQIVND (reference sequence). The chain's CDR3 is CASSRGREEQFF. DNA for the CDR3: TGTGCCAGTAGTAGGGGGCGTGAGGAGCAGTTCTTC.

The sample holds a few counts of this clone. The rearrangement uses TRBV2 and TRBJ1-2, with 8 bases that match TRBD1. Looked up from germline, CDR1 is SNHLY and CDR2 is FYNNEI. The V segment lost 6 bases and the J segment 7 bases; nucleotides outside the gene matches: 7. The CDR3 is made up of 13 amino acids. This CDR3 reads CASSGQGRFGYTF. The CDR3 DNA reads TGTGCCAGCAGCGGACAGGGAAGGTTTGGCTACACCTTC. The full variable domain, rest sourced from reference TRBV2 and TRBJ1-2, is EPEVTQTPSHQVTQMGQEVILRCVPISNHLYFYWYRQILGQKVEFLVSFYNNEISEKSEIFDDQFSVERPDGSNFTLKIRSTKLEDSAMYFCASSGQGRFGYTFGSGTRLTVV.

The CDR3 bases are TGTGCCAGCAGCTCGCTTGAAGACAGGGGGGATGAAAAACTGTTTTTT. It translates to CASSSLEDRGDEKLFF. The chain links TRBV7-6 to TRBJ1-4, with TRBD1 identical over 9 bases. The germline gives CDR1 SGHVS, CDR2 FNYEAQ. After removal of 4 bases from V and 6 bases from J, the junction contained 9 bases not matched to a gene. The CDR3 extends over 16 amino acids.

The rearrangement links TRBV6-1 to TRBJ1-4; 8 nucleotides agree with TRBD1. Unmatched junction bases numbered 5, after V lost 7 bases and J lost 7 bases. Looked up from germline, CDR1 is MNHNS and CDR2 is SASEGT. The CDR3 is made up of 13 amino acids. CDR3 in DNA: TGTGCCAGCATCCGGGACAGGAGTGAAAAACTGTTTTTT. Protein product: CASIRDRSEKLFF.

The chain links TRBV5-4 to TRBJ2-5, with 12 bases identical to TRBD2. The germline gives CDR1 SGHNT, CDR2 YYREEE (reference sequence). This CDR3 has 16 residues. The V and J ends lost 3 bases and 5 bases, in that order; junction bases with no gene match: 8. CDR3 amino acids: CASSSPTLAGGETQYF. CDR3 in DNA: TGTGCCAGCAGCTCGCCCACTCTAGCGGGGGGGGAGACCCAGTACTTC.

CDR3: CASSPAAGGNGYTF. In DNA, the CDR3 is TGTGCCAGCTCACCAGCGGCAGGGGGTAATGGCTACACCTTC. This chain connects TRBV18 to TRBJ1-2; 7 bases match TRBD1. The CDR3 sequence is 14 residues long. V lost 2 bases and J lost 6; bases outside the gene matches: 6. CDR1 is KGHSH, CDR2 LQKENI, per germline.

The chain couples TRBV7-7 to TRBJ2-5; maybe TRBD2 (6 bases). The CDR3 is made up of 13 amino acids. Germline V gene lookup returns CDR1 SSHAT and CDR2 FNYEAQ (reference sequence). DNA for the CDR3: TGTGCTAGCGGAGAGGGATTCGCAGAGACCCAGTACTTC. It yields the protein CASGEGFAETQYF.

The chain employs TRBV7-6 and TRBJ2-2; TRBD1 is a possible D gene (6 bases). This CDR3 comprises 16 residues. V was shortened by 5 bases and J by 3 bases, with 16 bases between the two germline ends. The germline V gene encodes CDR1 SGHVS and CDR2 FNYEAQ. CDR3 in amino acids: CASSPLLRGDTGELFF. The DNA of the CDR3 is TGTGCCAGCAGCCCTCTCCTCAGGGGAGACACCGGGGAGCTGTTTTTT.